Shown below are 12 T cell receptor beta chains from a single sample sequenced in a study of blood T cell repertoires in COVID-19. Here immunoSEQ multiplex PCR was the method, and the copy in TCRdb shows in-frame clones only, minus some. The repertoire holds about 350,000 clones, with around 87% as singletons. What was sequenced was peripheral blood. Source of these receptors: a woman between 50 and 59 years old with COVID-19, enrolled during active disease.

CDR3 DNA: TGTGCCAGCACCGAGGGACTAGCGAACACCGGGGAGCTGTTTTTT. It translates to CASTEGLANTGELFF. The chain couples TRBV4-2 to TRBJ2-2; 8 nucleotides line up with TRBD2. The ends lost 7 bases at V and 0 bases at J; junction bases unmatched: 4. CDR3 length: 15 residues. Per germline, CDR1 LGHNA and CDR2 YNFKEQ.

V is TRBV19 and J is TRBJ1-1, with a possible D match to TRBD1 (5 bases). The CDR3 runs 12 residues. The germline gives CDR1 LNHDA, CDR2 SQIVND (reference sequence). V lost 11 bases, J lost 5 bases, and 15 bases lay in between. The CDR3 bases are TGTGCCGTCTCCGACGGGACTACTGAAGCTTTCTTT. Amino acid sequence: CAVSDGTTEAFF.

The chain is built from TRBV18 and TRBJ2-4; 7 bases align to TRBD2. J was trimmed by 0 bases and V by 4 bases; bases with no gene match: 12. Germline CDR1 is KGHSH and CDR2 is LQKENI. The CDR3 totals 18 residues. CDR3 sequence: CASSQKGLSTLAKNIQYF. In DNA, the CDR3 is TGTGCCAGCTCACAAAAGGGACTAAGTACGTTAGCCAAAAACATTCAGTACTTC. The full variable domain, with the rest looked up from reference TRBV18 and TRBJ2-4, is NAGVMQNPRHLVRRRGQEARLRCSPMKGHSHVYWYRQLPEEGLKFMVYLQKENIIDESGMPKERFSAEFPKEGPSILRIQQVVRGDSAAYFCASSQKGLSTLAKNIQYFGAGTRLSVL.

This chain links TRBV27 with TRBJ2-1; maybe TRBD2 (6 bases). Germline lookup yields CDR1 MNHEY and CDR2 SMNVEV (reference sequence). The CDR3 consists of 15 residues. V gave up 4 bases and J gave up 5 bases, with 15 bases separating them. The DNA for the CDR3 is TGTGCCAGCAGTTCCTCGGGACTGCGACACAATGAGCAGTTCTTC. This translates into CASSSSGLRHNEQFF.

J is TRBJ2-1 and V is TRBV6-2 or TRBV6-3; possible D gene TRBD1, 5 bases. This CDR3 is built from 14 residues. Germline V gene sequence: CDR1 MNHEY, CDR2 SVGEGT. Between the trimmed V and J ends, which lost 2 bases and 4 bases, there was a span of 9 bases. CDR3 loop: CASSYRRQYNEQFF. CDR3 coding DNA: TGTGCCAGCAGTTACCGCCGACAGTACAATGAGCAGTTCTTC.

Turning to this clone: Other nucleotide sequences in the sample specify the same CDR3. This rearrangement joins TRBV7-9 to TRBJ1-2; 7 bases are shared with TRBD1. The CDR3 runs 14 residues. CDR1 is SEHNR and CDR2 is FQNEAQ in the germline V gene (reference sequence). V lost 2 bases and J lost 4; bases outside the gene matches: 4. DNA of the CDR3: TGTGCCAGCAGCTTATCCCGGGACAGCTATGGCTACACCTTC. Its protein is CASSLSRDSYGYTF. The full variable domain, rest sourced from reference TRBV7-9 and TRBJ1-2, is DTGVSQNPRHKITKRGQNVTFRCDPISEHNRLYWYRQTLGQGPEFLTYFQNEAQLEKSRLLSDRFSAERPKGSFSTLEIQRTEQGDSAMYLCASSLSRDSYGYTFGSGTRLTVV.

The genes are TRBV4-2 and TRBJ2-7, with 11 bases that match TRBD2. The CDR3 is 15 amino acids. The germline V gene encodes CDR1 LGHNA and CDR2 YNFKEQ. The trim removed 2 bases at V and 2 bases at J, leaving 2 bases unmatched. The CDR3, as DNA: TGTGCCAGCAGCCAAACTAGCGGGAGAACCTACGAGCAGTACTTC. Translated, it gives CASSQTSGRTYEQYF.

The CDR3 DNA sequence: TGTGCCAGCAGACCTATCGGGACTAGCAGAGGAAATGAGCAGTTCTTC. Encoded protein: CASRPIGTSRGNEQFF. The V gene is TRBV27, the J gene TRBJ2-1; the match to TRBD2 covers 9 bases. The germline V gene has CDR1 MNHEY and CDR2 SMNVEV (reference sequence). After removal of 6 bases from V and 7 bases from J, the junction contained 13 bases not matched to a gene. There are 16 residues in the CDR3.

This chain uses TRBV5-1 with TRBJ1-2; D is possibly TRBD1 (5 bases). Germline CDR1 is SGHRS and CDR2 is YFSETQ. V lost 1 base to trimming and J lost 7 bases, with 14 bases between them. The CDR3 spans 14 residues. CDR3 bases: TGCGCCAGCAGCTTGAGCCAGGGTCTGGGTGGCTACACCTTC. Translated: CASSLSQGLGGYTF.

Of note for this clone: The sample holds other DNA sequences that translate to the same CDR3. The chain carries TRBV9 and TRBJ2-5; D gene uncertain. The V end was cut by 0 bases, the J end by 2 bases, with 8 bases between. Germline lookup yields CDR1 SGDLS and CDR2 YYNGEE. The CDR3 extends over 14 amino acids. CDR3 residues: CASSVGLAQETQYF. In DNA form, the CDR3 reads TGTGCCAGCAGCGTAGGGCTCGCACAAGAGACCCAGTACTTC.

The chain is built from TRBV29-1 and TRBJ1-1; D may be TRBD1 (6 bases). The germline V and J ends were trimmed by 0 bases and 3 bases, with 14 bases remaining between them. This CDR3 comprises 15 residues. Germline values: CDR1 SQVTM, CDR2 ANQGSEA. For the CDR3, the DNA is TGCAGCGTTGAAGAGGGGGCAGCCGTCGACACTGAAGCTTTCTTT. It translates to CSVEEGAAVDTEAFF.

This clone was seen a single time. The V gene is TRBV27, the J gene TRBJ2-7; 8 bases map to TRBD1. Germline V gene lookup returns CDR1 MNHEY and CDR2 SMNVEV (reference sequence). The CDR3 is 16 amino acids. J lost 7 bases, V lost 2 bases, and 13 bases had no gene match. CDR3 nucleotide sequence: TGTGCCAGCAGTTTAAAAGTATGGGACAGGACGCGGGAGCAGTACTTC. Translating gives CASSLKVWDRTREQYF.